These T cell receptor beta chains were read from a single sample in a study of Graves' ophthalmopathy and Graves' hyperthyroidism. TCRdb processed the multiplex PCR reads anew with MiXCR; each CDR3 protein has one entry. The sample holds roughly 610,000 distinct CDR3 sequences, approximately 21% seen once. The sample taken for sequencing was peripheral blood. The receptor source for this set is a woman aged 18-29 years with stable Graves' hyperthyroidism. Some clones in this sample may be carry-over from other donors' samples. The CDR3 runs from the conserved cysteine through the conserved F or W. D genes are given only for firm matches. Clone size is stated in some rows and not others, as once, few, many or a class when expanded.

TRBV29-1,TRBJ2-5,few,TRBD1,TGCAGCGTTGAAAAACAGGGGATAGGAGAGACCCAGTACTTC,CSVEKQGIGETQYF
TRBV19,TRBJ1-5,many,TRBD1,TGTGCCAGTACCAAGACTCTCGGGACAGGTTATAGCAATCAGCCCCAGCATTTT,CASTKTLGTGYSNQPQHF
TRBV6-2/TRBV6-3,TRBJ2-6,many,TRBD2,TGTGCCACCCCGGGAGGGGAAGGGGAAAGCTCTGGGGCCAACGTCCTGACTTTC,CATPGGEGESSGANVLTF
TRBV20-1,TRBJ1-2,NA,TRBD1,TGCAGTGCTAGTACAGGGGGCACTACAGGAGGCTACACCTTC,CSASTGGTTGGYTF
TRBV19,TRBJ1-5,NA,NA,TGTGCCAGTAGTATATACGGCCAGAATCAGCCCCAGCATTTT,CASSIYGQNQPQHF
TRBV20-1,TRBJ1-1,many,NA,TGCAGTGCTCCGAGGCTCCCTGAAGCTTTCTTT,CSAPRLPEAFF
TRBV12-3/TRBV12-4,TRBJ1-3,many,NA,TGTGCCAGCAGTCAGGACCTGCCAGGAAACACCATATATTTT,CASSQDLPGNTIYF
TRBV12-3/TRBV12-4,TRBJ2-5,NA,NA,TGTGCCAGCACCCTACGTGGTCGGGGGACCCAGTACTTC,CASTLRGRGTQYF
TRBV5-6,TRBJ1-5,many,NA,TGTGCCAGCAGCACGTGGGTGGGCAATCAGCCCCAGCATTTT,CASSTWVGNQPQHF
TRBV29-1,TRBJ1-3,many,TRBD1,TGCAGCGTTTGTCAGGGGGAAAGAAACACCATATATTTT,CSVCQGERNTIYF
TRBV5-6,TRBJ1-6,many,NA,TGTGCCAGCAGCTTGACCTATAATTCACCCCTCCACTTT,CASSLTYNSPLHF
TRBV20-1,TRBJ1-2,many,NA,TGCAGTGCTAGAGAGGGTCCGGGGGCGAAAGGCTACACCTTC,CSAREGPGAKGYTF
TRBV10-3,TRBJ1-2,NA,TRBD1,TGTGCCATCAGTGGGAGACAGGGACAAGGCTACACCTTC,CAISGRQGQGYTF
TRBV5-1,TRBJ2-5,NA,TRBD1,TGCGCCAGCAGCCTGGACAGGGTTGGGGACGGTGCGACCCAGTACTTC,CASSLDRVGDGATQYF
TRBV6-2/TRBV6-3,TRBJ2-7,NA,NA,TGTGCCAGCAGTTTACCCAAAGAGCAGTACTTC,CASSLPKEQYF
TRBV7-6,TRBJ2-7,NA,NA,TGTGCCAGCAGCTCAGAGGTAGAGGGTTTGGAAGAGCAGTACTTC,CASSSEVEGLEEQYF
TRBV4-1,TRBJ2-7,NA,NA,TGCGCCGGCAGCCAGGGACCCAACTTAGTTGAGCAGTACTTC,CAGSQGPNLVEQYF
TRBV6-5,TRBJ1-1,many,NA,TGTGCCAGCAGTTCTACTGGTACTGAAGCTTTCTTT,CASSSTGTEAFF
TRBV12-3/TRBV12-4,TRBJ1-2,many,TRBD1,TGTGCCAGCAGAAAGGGACAGGGGGCATATGGCTACACCTTC,CASRKGQGAYGYTF
TRBV13,TRBJ1-3,few,NA,TGTGCCAGCAGCAAACAGGACGTCTTTGGAAACACCATATATTTT,CASSKQDVFGNTIYF
TRBV12-3/TRBV12-4,TRBJ1-1,many,NA,TGTGCCAGCAGTTGGGATCTCGGGACTGAAGCTTTCTTT,CASSWDLGTEAFF
TRBV5-1,TRBJ1-2,NA,NA,TGCGCCAGCAGCTTGGAGTCAGGGGATGGCTACACCTTC,CASSLESGDGYTF
TRBV6-4,TRBJ1-5,few,NA,TGTGCCAGCAGTGACGAGTATAGCAATCAGCCCCAGCATTTT,CASSDEYSNQPQHF
TRBV7-3,TRBJ2-6,many,NA,TGTGCCAGCAGCGGCTCTGGGGCCAACGTCCTGACTTTC,CASSGSGANVLTF
TRBV3-1,TRBJ1-2,few,NA,TGTGCCAGCAGCCAGCTCGGGGGCTACACCTTC,CASSQLGGYTF
TRBV20-1,TRBJ1-1,many,TRBD1,TGCAGTGCCATAACGCGACAGGGGGCAGGGAACACTGAAGCTTTCTTT,CSAITRQGAGNTEAFF
TRBV7-2,TRBJ1-1,many,NA,TGTGCCAGCAGCTTAGAGGGGAACGCTGAAGCTTTCTTT,CASSLEGNAEAFF
TRBV3-1,TRBJ1-5,NA,NA,TGTGCCAGCAGCCAAGATTTAGCTAATCAGCCCCAGCATTTT,CASSQDLANQPQHF
TRBV6-1,TRBJ2-2,many,TRBD2,TGTGCCAGCAGGGGGGGGACGCGGGTAGCCCCCGGGGAGCTGTTTTTT,CASRGGTRVAPGELFF